These 20 T cell receptor beta chains share one sample of origin, sequenced in a study of OX40 agonist ivuxolimab in advanced cancers. Libraries were constructed by the immunoSEQ multiplex PCR assay. In TCRdb, the immuneACCESS table is reduced to in-frame sequences with V and J assigned. These tables do not hold every clone; where another copy was compared, an unresolved V gene accounts for under half, and the others remain unexplained. Recorded for this sample are tens of thousands of clones; about 90% of them occurred a single time. The leading ten clones occupy roughly 0.32% of the sample. The starting material was CD4+ or CD8+ T cells sorted from blood, obtained in a trial of the OX40 agonist ivuxolimab. These receptors came from an adult with an advanced solid tumor such as melanoma, head and neck, liver or kidney cancer.

The V call is TRBV9, the J call TRBJ2-2; D is ambiguous. V was cut by 0 bases and J by 7 bases, with 4 bases left in between. Looked up from germline, CDR1 is SGDLS and CDR2 is YYNGEE. This CDR3 has 12 amino acids. The CDR3 sequence is CASSVAVGELFF. The CDR3 DNA reads as TGTGCCAGCAGCGTAGCGGTCGGGGAGCTGTTTTTT.

The chain joins TRBV19 to TRBJ2-7, with a possible D match to TRBD2 (5 bases). This CDR3 is 14 amino acids long. The germline V and J ends were trimmed by 3 bases and 5 bases, with 14 bases remaining between them. From germline, CDR1 is LNHDA and CDR2 SQIVND (reference sequence). The CDR3 DNA reads as TGTGCCAGTAGTATGTCATGGGGAGCCAACGAGCAGTACGTC. Protein sequence: CASSMSWGANEQYV.

The rearrangement links TRBV25-1 to TRBJ2-1; 10 bases map to TRBD1. Germline V CDR1 and CDR2: MGHDK, SYGVNS. This CDR3 spans 16 amino acids. J gave up 2 bases and V 3 bases, and 4 bases lay outside the gene matches. CDR3 sequence: CASSEHGTGAYNEQFF. CDR3 nucleotide sequence: TGTGCCAGCAGTGAGCACGGGACAGGGGCCTACAATGAGCAGTTCTTC.

J is TRBJ1-3 and V is TRBV18; no clear D gene. Germline V gives CDR1 KGHSH, CDR2 LQKENI. V was clipped by 1 base and J by 5 bases, with 21 bases between them. The CDR3 spans 18 residues. The CDR3 coding sequence is TGTGCCAGCTCACCACGTGGTCTTGGAGGACCCGACCGAAACACCATATATTTT. Residues: CASSPRGLGGPDRNTIYF.

This clone was seen more than once but under ten times. The V gene is TRBV27, the J gene TRBJ2-7; D is possibly TRBD1 (5 bases). Trimming removed 3 bases from V and 2 bases from J, with 14 bases in between. The germline V gene has CDR1 MNHEY and CDR2 SMNVEV (reference sequence). The CDR3 covers 15 residues. The CDR3 nucleotides are TGTGCCAGCAGTTTGAGTCGACAGACTGCCTACGAGCAGTACTTC. As protein: CASSLSRQTAYEQYF.

This clone was observed a single time. The chain has TRBV2 and TRBJ1-2; a weak D match, TRBD1 (5 bases). V lost 1 base, J lost 8 bases, and 8 bases lay in between. This CDR3 contains 12 residues. The germline V gene encodes CDR1 SNHLY and CDR2 FYNNEI. The CDR3, as DNA: TGTGCCAGCAGTGAAGATGAGGGGGGCTACACCTTC. This codes for CASSEDEGGYTF.

V and J are TRBV13 and TRBJ2-3; TRBD1 matches at 9 bases. CDR1 and CDR2 from the germline V gene are PRHDT and FYEKMQ (reference sequence). V lost 1 base, J lost 3 bases, and 5 bases stayed unmatched. The CDR3 is 16 amino acids. The CDR3 DNA reads TGTGCCAGCAGCTTAGCGGGGACAGGGCAGACAGATACGCAGTATTTT. It encodes CASSLAGTGQTDTQYF.

The gene calls are TRBV28 and TRBJ1-5; perhaps TRBD1 as D (5 bases). Germline V gene data show CDR1 as MDHEN and CDR2 as SYDVKM. The CDR3 totals 15 residues. V was trimmed by 3 bases and J by 2 bases, leaving 11 bases between them. The CDR3 DNA follows: TGTGCCAGCAGTTTGGAGGGGAATCGCAATCAGCCCCAGCATTTT. The encoded protein is CASSLEGNRNQPQHF. The full variable domain, completed using reference TRBV28 and TRBJ1-5, is DVKVTQSSRYLVKRTGEKVFLECVQDMDHENMFWYRQDPGLGLRLIYFSYDVKMKEKGDIPEGYSVSREKKERFSLILESASTNQTSMYLCASSLEGNRNQPQHFGDGTRLSIL.

This clone came up a few times. The chain uses TRBV4-1 and TRBJ1-6; D gene unclear. The CDR3 loop spans 17 amino acids. V shed 0 bases and J shed 12 bases, with 21 bases lying between them. Germline V CDR1 and CDR2: MGHRA, YSYEKL. The CDR3 protein is CASSQEHAMITDRPLHF. Here the CDR3 DNA reads TGCGCCAGCAGCCAAGAACATGCAATGATTACAGATAGACCCCTCCACTTT.

The chain couples TRBV5-1 to TRBJ2-7; unclear D gene. The V end was cut by 2 bases, the J end by 6 bases, with 15 bases between. The CDR3 length is 14 residues. Germline CDR1 reads SGHRS; CDR2 reads YFSETQ. This CDR3 is CASSFGDTQLEQYF. CDR3 sequence (DNA): TGCGCCAGCAGCTTTGGTGATACTCAACTCGAGCAGTACTTC. Complete variable domain (other parts from reference TRBV5-1 and TRBJ2-7): KAGVTQTPRYLIKTRGQQVTLSCSPISGHRSVSWYQQTPGQGLQFLFEYFSETQRNKGNFPGRFSGRQFSNSRSEMNVSTLELGDSALYLCASSFGDTQLEQYFGPGTRLTVT.

V gene TRBV12-2 combines with J gene TRBJ1-2; TRBD1, the D gene given by the table, was not confirmed from the DNA. TRBV12-2 is classified as a pseudogene. CDR3 length: 15 amino acids. DNA of the CDR3: TGTGCAAGTCGCCTGGGGACAACCTCAAGCTATGGCTACACCTTC. It specifies CASRLGTTSSYGYTF.

This chain connects TRBV27 to TRBJ1-4; TRBD1 matches 9 bases. With V trimmed by 2 bases and J by 0 bases, 4 bases remained unmatched. The CDR3 is 17 amino acids. CDR1 is MNHEY and CDR2 is SMNVEV in the germline V gene (reference sequence). The CDR3 sequence: CASSLRTGAATNEKLFF. The CDR3 region has the DNA TGTGCCAGCAGTTTACGGACAGGGGCGGCAACTAATGAAAAACTGTTTTTT.

J is TRBJ2-1 and V is TRBV6-1; 8 bases are shared with TRBD1. From germline, CDR1 is MNHNS and CDR2 SASEGT. CDR3 length equals 14 residues. V was clipped by 2 bases and J by 6 bases; unmatched bases: 3. The CDR3 region is CASSEQGARNEQFF. The CDR3 bases are TGTGCCAGCAGTGAACAGGGGGCCCGCAATGAGCAGTTCTTC.

CDR3 coding DNA: TGTGCCACCAGCGCACCGGGACAGACTAACTATGGCTACACCTTC. The encoded protein is CATSAPGQTNYGYTF. The chain uses TRBV15 and TRBJ1-2; TRBD1 aligns across 7 bases. The V segment lost 5 bases and the J segment 0 bases; nucleotides outside the gene matches: 6. Looked up from germline, CDR1 is LNHNV and CDR2 is YYDKDF (reference sequence). This CDR3 region has 15 residues.

V and J are TRBV21-1 and TRBJ2-3; TRBD2, the table's D call, was not compared with the DNA. TRBV21-1 is annotated as a pseudogene. This CDR3 region has 16 residues. The CDR3, as DNA: TGTGCCAGCAGCAAAGTAGCGGGGGGTCCCACAGATACGCAGTATTTT. Protein: CASSKVAGGPTDTQYF.

The chain has TRBV30 and TRBJ2-7; D possibly corresponds to TRBD1 (5 bases). V lost 2 bases and J 5 bases, leaving 16 bases between the germline ends. The CDR3 sequence is 14 residues long. CDR1 GTSNPN and CDR2 SVGIG come from the germline V gene (reference sequence). CDR3 region: CAWSTPQGWDEQYF. In nucleotides, the CDR3 is TGTGCCTGGAGTACCCCGCAGGGATGGGACGAGCAGTACTTC. The full variable domain, completed using reference TRBV30 and TRBJ2-7, is SQTIHQWPATLVQPVGSPLSLECTVEGTSNPNLYWYRQAAGRGLQLLFYSVGIGQISSEVPQNLSASRPQDRQFILSSKKLLLSDSGFYLCAWSTPQGWDEQYFGPGTRLTVT.

This sequence joins TRBV27 and TRBJ2-1; 12 nucleotides align to TRBD2. Germline assignment: CDR1 MNHEY and CDR2 SMNVEV (reference sequence). CDR3 length: 14 residues. The J segment lost 9 bases and the V segment lost 2 bases, leaving 2 bases of the junction unmatched. CDR3 sequence: CASSLLAGGSEQFF. The DNA for the CDR3 is TGTGCCAGCAGTTTACTAGCGGGGGGGTCTGAGCAGTTCTTC.

The chain links TRBV5-6 to TRBJ2-3; unclear D gene. Germline V lookup: CDR1 SGHDT, CDR2 YYEEEE. The CDR3 is 12 amino acids. The V end lost 4 bases, the J end lost 4 bases, and 7 bases lay between the germline ends. CDR3 in DNA: TGTGCCAGCAGCCCCAAGGCAGATACGCAGTATTTT. It translates to CASSPKADTQYF.

This chain uses TRBV12-2 with TRBJ2-5. TRBV12-2 is given as a pseudogene. The CDR3 is made up of 14 amino acids. The CDR3 coding sequence is TGTGCAAGTCGCTTATCACCGTACCAAGAGACCCAGTACTTC. This gives the protein CASRLSPYQETQYF.

The genes are TRBV6-5 and TRBJ1-2; 9 bases map to TRBD1. This CDR3 contains 15 residues. Germline-derived CDR1 and CDR2 are MNHEY and SVGAGI. Germline trimming cut 2 bases from V and 6 bases from J; bases unmatched to any gene: 7. The chain's CDR3 is CASSYHVQGADGYTF. CDR3 sequence (DNA): TGTGCCAGCAGTTACCACGTACAGGGGGCGGATGGCTACACCTTC.